Sequencing of this TCR beta chain was carried out in a study of CD8 T cells in ankylosing spondylitis. Losses at the gene ends were 6 bases for V and 0 bases for J; bases not matched to a gene: 10. The germline V gene has CDR1 MNHEY and CDR2 SMNVEV (reference sequence). The CDR3 runs 18 residues. Via MiXCR, TCRdb re-called the 5' RACE reads, giving one row per CDR3 protein. The profile covers about 160,000 distinct CDR3 sequences, with around 42% appearing a single time and approximately 14% taken by the ten largest. To note about this clonotype: Antigen: not known.

Study-wide points: Significant enrichment of disease-linked clones was reported in matched ankylosing spondylitis synovial fluid. Disease-linked clones displayed a CD8+ phenotype and appeared relatively rarely in peripheral blood.

Material for sequencing was synovial fluid, either unsorted or a sorted T cell fraction (not recorded which). This receptor was obtained from a male donor with ankylosing spondylitis. The chain has TRBV27 and TRBJ2-2; TRBD2 aligns across 10 bases. The DNA of the CDR3 is TGTGCCAGCAGCCCCCCTTCCCTAGCGGGAGCGAACACCGGGGAGCTGTTTTTT. It translates to CASSPPSLAGANTGELFF.